This note documents a single TCR beta chain sequence. Antigen specificity is unknown. The sample comes from a study of a mutant IDH1 vaccine in newly diagnosed glioma. The wider study: Patients received vaccination from 4-6 weeks after radiotherapy alone, or with temozolomide cycles. Those enrolled had earlier been treated with radiotherapy, temozolomide, or both, mostly both. Scheduled at week 35, visit V12 preceded visit V13, held at week 47.

In germline, CDR1 is MNHEY, CDR2 SMNVEV (reference sequence). This CDR3 is built from 16 residues. V shed 8 bases and J 2 bases; nucleotides not matched to a gene: 9. Only in-frame clones appear in the TCRdb table, and some are missing; sequencing was by immunoSEQ multiplex PCR. The sample holds about 50,000 clones, about 81% seen once. Time point: week 47, end of study. One vaccine dose held 300 ug of mutant IDH1 20-mer peptide and came with topical imiquimod. This rearrangement joins TRBV27 to TRBJ2-3, with 11 bases fitting TRBD2. The sequence was obtained from a woman in her twenties or thirties with glioma. Some clones in this sample may be carry-over from other donors' samples. Sequencing was performed on PBMCs, taken from a glioma patient whose treatment included an IDH1 peptide vaccine. The DNA for the CDR3 is TGTGCCAGCCACTCTGCTAGCGGGAGGTTCACAGATACGCAGTATTTT. Its translation is CASHSASGRFTDTQYF.